This TCR beta chain was identified during a study of T cell responses to AZD1222 COVID-19 vaccine. The study, taken as a whole, reports: Just 5 or 6 AZD1222 recipients tested seropositive at baseline. Elevations in Spike-specific TCR breadth and depth followed administration of two AZD1222 doses.

Comment on this clone: Its cognate antigen is unknown.

This CDR3 region has 17 residues. Germline V lookup: CDR1 SGHRS, CDR2 YFSETQ. Trimming left V 0 bases short and J 7 bases short, with 22 bases between. The method was immunoSEQ multiplex PCR; TCRdb's version includes in-frame clones alone and lacks a portion of them. The sample contains 90,000 to 120,000 clones, about 91% of which appear only once. The sample consisted of peripheral blood, taken on day 0 of AZD1222 vaccination. The chain employs TRBV5-1 and TRBJ1-1; D remains unclear. The sequence came from an adult in good health. This CDR3 is CASSLGRVGLAGSEAFF. The CDR3 nucleotides are TGCGCCAGCAGCTTGGGGAGGGTCGGGCTTGCAGGAAGTGAAGCTTTCTTT.